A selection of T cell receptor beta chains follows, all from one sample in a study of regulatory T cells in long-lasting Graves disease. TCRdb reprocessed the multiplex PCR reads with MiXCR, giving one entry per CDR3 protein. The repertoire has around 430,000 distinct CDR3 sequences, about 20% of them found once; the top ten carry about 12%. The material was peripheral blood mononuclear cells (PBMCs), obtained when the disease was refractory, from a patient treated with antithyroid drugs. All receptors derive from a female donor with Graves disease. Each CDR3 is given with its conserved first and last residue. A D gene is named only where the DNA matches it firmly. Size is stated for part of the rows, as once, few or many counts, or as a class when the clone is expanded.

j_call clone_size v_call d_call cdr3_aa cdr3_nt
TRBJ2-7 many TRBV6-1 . CASSEMRASSYEQYF TGTGCCAGCAGTGAAATGCGGGCGAGCTCCTACGAGCAGTACTTC
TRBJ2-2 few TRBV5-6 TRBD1 CASSFGTGGITGELFF TGTGCCAGCAGCTTTGGGACAGGAGGAATCACCGGGGAGCTGTTTTTT
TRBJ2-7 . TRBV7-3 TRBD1 CASSLTGTGDDEQYF TGTGCCAGCAGCTTAACTGGGACAGGGGACGACGAGCAGTACTTC
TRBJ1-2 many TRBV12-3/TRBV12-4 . CASSLARQSDGYTF TGTGCCAGCAGTTTAGCTCGACAGTCTGATGGCTACACCTTC
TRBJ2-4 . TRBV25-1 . CASSGPPENIQYF TGTGCCAGCAGTGGCCCCCCGGAAAACATTCAGTACTTC
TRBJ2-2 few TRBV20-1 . CSAKVTTNTGELFF TGCAGTGCTAAAGTGACCACGAACACCGGGGAGCTGTTTTTT
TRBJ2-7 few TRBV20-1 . CSARVGGASYEQYF TGCAGTGCTAGAGTGGGCGGGGCGTCCTACGAGCAGTACTTC
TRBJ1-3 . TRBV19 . CASSIPGVGGNTIYF TGTGCCAGTAGTATACCCGGGGTTGGTGGAAACACCATATATTTT
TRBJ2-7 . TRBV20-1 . CSASGDTEQYF TGCAGTGCTAGTGGGGACACCGAGCAGTACTTC
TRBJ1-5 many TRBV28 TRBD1 CASSTTGTELFSNQPQHF TGTGCCAGCAGTACTACCGGGACAGAGCTATTTAGCAATCAGCCCCAGCATTTT